One and the same sample provided the 9 T cell receptor beta chains below, sequenced in a study of CD8 T cells in Susac syndrome. The authors reverse transcribed roughly 0.5 to 1 ug RNA with random hexamers. TCRdb reprocessed the immunoSEQ multiplex PCR reads via MiXCR and lists one record per CDR3 protein. The table shows a few hundred thousand distinct CDR3 sequences, with about 85% occurring only once. The sample taken for sequencing was CD8+ T cells from PBMCs. Receptor source: a human donor with multiple sclerosis.

The V gene is TRBV27, the J gene TRBJ1-3; no reliable D call. Per the germline V gene, CDR1 is MNHEY and CDR2 is SMNVEV (reference sequence). V lost 5 bases and J lost 1, with 12 bases in between. This CDR3 region has 15 residues. The CDR3 DNA is TGTGCCAGCAGTCGAAATTCGCGTTCTGGAAACACCATATATTTT. It is translated as CASSRNSRSGNTIYF.

The chain recombines TRBV5-4 with TRBJ2-3; 9 bases align to TRBD2. With V trimmed by 2 bases and J by 6 bases, 10 bases remained unmatched. CDR3 size: 16 residues. In germline, CDR1 is SGHNT, CDR2 YYREEE (reference sequence). The CDR3: CASSLSSGTNGDTQYF. For the CDR3, the DNA is TGTGCCAGCAGCTTATCTAGCGGGACGAACGGCGATACGCAGTATTTT.

The table lists this clonotype with a count of one. The rearrangement uses TRBV15 and TRBJ1-1; D is unclear. The CDR3 covers 15 residues. The germline V gene has CDR1 LNHNV and CDR2 YYDKDF (reference sequence). V was clipped by 3 bases and J by 3 bases, with 14 bases between them. The CDR3 DNA reads as TGTGCCACCAGCAGCGGGCGAGGGCGAGACACTGAAGCTTTCTTT. This gives the protein CATSSGRGRDTEAFF.

V is TRBV20-1 and J is TRBJ1-2; D uncertain. V shed 3 bases and J shed 4 bases, with 9 bases lying between them. The CDR3 has 12 residues. Germline CDR1 is DFQATT and CDR2 is SNEGSKA (reference sequence). CDR3 amino acids: CSASPPIYGYTF. The CDR3 DNA follows: TGCAGTGCTAGTCCCCCTATCTATGGCTACACCTTC.

The rearrangement links TRBV30 to TRBJ2-3, with D uncertain. Germline values: CDR1 GTSNPN, CDR2 SVGIG (reference sequence). The CDR3 is made up of 12 amino acids. Trimming removed 0 bases from V and 12 bases from J, with 13 bases in between. CDR3 region: CAWSVSDLGQYF. CDR3 DNA sequence: TGTGCCTGGAGTGTATCAGACCTTGGACAGTATTTT.

This clonotype was counted only a few times. This chain links TRBV4-2 with TRBJ1-2; 8 positions match TRBD1. With V trimmed by 4 bases and J by 6 bases, 7 bases remained unmatched. Per germline, CDR1 LGHNA and CDR2 YNFKEQ. The CDR3 has 14 residues. CDR3: CASSLTGGRDGYTF. The DNA for the CDR3 is TGTGCCAGCAGCCTTACAGGGGGGAGAGATGGCTACACCTTC.

This CDR3 is CSALGSRVSNQPQHF. The CDR3 nucleotides read TGCAGTGCTCTCGGGTCTCGGGTTAGCAATCAGCCCCAGCATTTT. The genes are TRBV20-1 and TRBJ1-5; D is undetermined. V was cut by 5 bases and J by 0 bases, with 14 bases left in between. The CDR3 is made up of 15 amino acids. Germline CDR1 is DFQATT and CDR2 is SNEGSKA (reference sequence).

The chain combines TRBV25-1 with TRBJ2-3, with 7 bases lining up with TRBD2. V lost 6 bases, J lost 5 bases, and 8 bases stayed unmatched. Germline-derived CDR1 and CDR2 are MGHDK and SYGVNS. This CDR3 is 14 amino acids long. CDR3 nucleotide sequence: TGTGCCAGCAGAGCCCGGACTAGACAAGATACGCAGTATTTT. Translated: CASRARTRQDTQYF.

Here the CDR3 reads CASLPAGRAKVSDTQYF. The CDR3, as DNA: TGTGCCAGCTTACCGGCGGGGAGGGCCAAGGTTTCAGATACGCAGTATTTT. This sequence joins TRBV6-1 and TRBJ2-3; 7 nucleotides agree with TRBD2. The CDR3 covers 17 residues. Germline trimming cut 8 bases from V and 4 bases from J; bases unmatched to any gene: 18. CDR1 and CDR2 (germline): MNHNS, SASEGT.